This T cell receptor (beta chain) stems from a study of cytomegalovirus exposure and HLA in healthy donors. Study results and limitations: Confirmation was obtained in vitro that a few CMV-associated chains are specific for CMV antigens.

As concerns this clone: The antigen remains undetermined.

13 Jbeta primers and 60 Vbeta primers were used for the PCR. Profiling relied on immunoSEQ multiplex PCR, and the TCRdb table lists in-frame clones only, not all of them. Among under 200,000 clones listed, 65% to 85% were seen once. This CDR3 spans 13 amino acids. V was trimmed by 6 bases and J by 2 bases, leaving 9 bases between them. The germline CDR1 and CDR2 sequences are SEHNR and FQNEAQ (reference sequence). The chain joins TRBV7-9 to TRBJ2-3; maybe TRBD1 (5 bases). The receptor's source is a woman aged 40 to 49 in good health and CMV-seropositive. Sequenced: PBMCs. The CDR3 reads CASRQGFTDTQYF. CDR3 nucleotide sequence: TGTGCCAGCAGGCAGGGTTTCACAGATACGCAGTATTTT. The full variable domain, in which reference TRBV7-9 and TRBJ2-3 provide the parts outside the CDR3, is DTGVSQNPRHKITKRGQNVTFRCDPISEHNRLYWYRQTLGQGPEFLTYFQNEAQLEKSRLLSDRFSAERPKGSFSTLEIQRTEQGDSAMYLCASRQGFTDTQYFGPGTRLTVL.